Only a few counts were recorded for the clone carrying this T cell receptor beta chain. TCRdb ran MiXCR on the reads and lists one entry per CDR3 protein. The table has under 800,000 distinct CDR3 sequences, approximately 24% seen once. The CDR3 covers 14 residues. V was shortened by 4 bases and J by 5 bases, with 14 bases between the two germline ends. Germline CDR1 reads SQVTM; CDR2 reads ANQGSEA. The data belong to a study of T cell repertoires in cytomegalovirus infection. The receptor's source is a human donor in good health (CMV status not recorded). Some clones in this sample may be carry-over from other donors' samples. Input material: CD8+ T cells from PBMCs. This chain joins TRBV29-1 and TRBJ2-2; D gene unclear. CDR3 loop: CSVAAAGWTGELFF. CDR3 bases: TGCAGCGTTGCGGCAGCAGGTTGGACCGGGGAGCTGTTTTTT.